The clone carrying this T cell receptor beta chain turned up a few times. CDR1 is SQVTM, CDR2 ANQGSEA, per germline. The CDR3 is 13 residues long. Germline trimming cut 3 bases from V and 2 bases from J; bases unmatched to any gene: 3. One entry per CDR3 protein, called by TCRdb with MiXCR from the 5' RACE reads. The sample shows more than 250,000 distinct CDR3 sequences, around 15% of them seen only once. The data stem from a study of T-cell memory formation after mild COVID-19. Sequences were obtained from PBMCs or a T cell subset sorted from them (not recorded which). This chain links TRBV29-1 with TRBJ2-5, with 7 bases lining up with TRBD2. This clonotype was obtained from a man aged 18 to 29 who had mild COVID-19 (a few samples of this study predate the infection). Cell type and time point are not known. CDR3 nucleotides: TGCAGCGTTGATGGGACTATACAAGAGACCCAGTACTTC. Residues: CSVDGTIQETQYF.